The 14 T cell receptor beta chains listed next were all sequenced from one sample in a study of blood T cell repertoires in COVID-19. Repertoires were generated with immunoSEQ multiplex PCR, while TCRdb's copy carries only in-frame clones and drops some. The data show some 250,000 clones, approximately 86% seen once. Sequenced: peripheral blood. The receptors derive from a woman aged 25 to 39 with acute or convalescent COVID-19.

The chain has TRBV7-9 and TRBJ1-5, with D possibly being TRBD1 (5 bases). Germline CDR1 reads SEHNR; CDR2 reads FQNEAQ (reference sequence). V was shortened by 4 bases and J by 5 bases, with 18 bases between the two germline ends. The CDR3 runs to 16 residues. CDR3 DNA: TGTGCCAGCAGCTCCAATCCGGCAGGGATCGATCAGCCCCAGCATTTT. Protein product: CASSSNPAGIDQPQHF. Supplemented by reference TRBV7-9 and TRBJ1-5, the full variable domain reads DTGVSQNPRHKITKRGQNVTFRCDPISEHNRLYWYRQTLGQGPEFLTYFQNEAQLEKSRLLSDRFSAERPKGSFSTLEIQRTEQGDSAMYLCASSSNPAGIDQPQHFGDGTRLSIL.

V usage is TRBV3-1 (or the pseudogene TRBV3-2) and J usage is TRBJ2-7, with TRBD2 identical over 7 bases. Trimming removed 3 bases from V and 4 bases from J; junction bases left unmatched: 6. Germline CDR1 reads LGHDT; CDR2 reads YNNKEL (reference sequence). The CDR3 runs 14 residues. CDR3 loop: CASSHGGDRYEQYF. The CDR3 nucleotides read TGTGCCAGCAGCCATGGGGGGGACCGTTACGAGCAGTACTTC.

The chain is built from TRBV7-9 and TRBJ2-7, with a weak D call TRBD1 (6 bases). CDR1 is SEHNR and CDR2 is FQNEAQ in the germline V gene (reference sequence). V lost 7 bases and J 7 bases, leaving 17 bases between the germline ends. The length of the CDR3 is 13 residues. This CDR3 is CASIRDTSGEQYF. In DNA form, the CDR3 reads TGTGCCAGCATCCGGGACACATCTGGGGAGCAGTACTTC.

V and J are TRBV27 and TRBJ1-6; D gene ambiguous. The length of the CDR3 is 14 residues. CDR1 MNHEY and CDR2 SMNVEV come from the germline V gene (reference sequence). Trimming shortened V by 7 bases and J by 6 bases, and 13 bases separated the two germline ends. The CDR3 reads CASTRGLSNSPLHF. CDR3 nucleotide sequence: TGTGCCAGCACCCGAGGTTTAAGTAATTCACCCCTCCACTTT.

This clone was seen only a few times. The rearrangement uses TRBV6-5 and TRBJ2-7; the match to TRBD1 covers 7 bases. The CDR3 length is 14 residues. CDR1 is MNHEY, CDR2 SVGAGI, per germline. V lost 6 bases and J lost 3; bases outside the gene matches: 8. Here the CDR3 DNA reads TGTGCCAGCAGCATACAGGGGTGGGACTACGAGCAGTACTTC. Protein sequence: CASSIQGWDYEQYF.

V gene TRBV20-1 combines with J gene TRBJ2-7; D possibly corresponds to TRBD1 (5 bases). CDR1 is DFQATT, CDR2 SNEGSKA, per germline (reference sequence). Trimming cost V 6 bases and J 4 bases, with 10 bases left between them. CDR3 length: 11 amino acids. The CDR3 is CSAAQGYEQYF. CDR3 nucleotide sequence: TGCAGTGCGGCTCAGGGATACGAGCAGTACTTC.

The chain combines TRBV14 with TRBJ2-1; the D is unclear. Germline lookup yields CDR1 SGHDN and CDR2 FVKESK. The ends were cut back, 5 bases at V and 0 bases at J, with 17 bases in the middle. The CDR3 totals 17 residues. The CDR3 sequence is CASSSIPSYSSYNEQFF. CDR3 bases: TGTGCCAGCAGCTCCATACCAAGCTATAGCTCCTACAATGAGCAGTTCTTC.

The chain couples TRBV7-9 to TRBJ2-5; a possible D gene is TRBD2 (6 bases). The CDR3 extends over 12 amino acids. Germline V CDR1 and CDR2: SEHNR, FQNEAQ (reference sequence). Deletions cut 5 bases from V and 4 bases from J, with 8 bases between. Written as DNA, the CDR3 is TGTGCCAGCAGCACGGGAGTAGAGACCCAGTACTTC. Encoded protein: CASSTGVETQYF.

The rearrangement links TRBV27 to TRBJ1-3; D gene unclear. CDR3 length: 14 amino acids. Trimming left V 0 bases short and J 6 bases short, with 9 bases between. Germline V gene lookup returns CDR1 MNHEY and CDR2 SMNVEV (reference sequence). In nucleotides, the CDR3 is TGTGCCAGCAGTTTATCCCCCGGGGTAAACACCATATATTTT. It specifies CASSLSPGVNTIYF.

The V gene is TRBV6-4, the J gene TRBJ2-1, with D perhaps matching TRBD2 (5 bases). The CDR3 runs 15 residues. V was clipped by 3 bases and J by 5 bases, with 14 bases between them. Germline V gene data show CDR1 as MRHNA and CDR2 as SNTAGT. The CDR3 is CASSEGMEANNEQFF. The CDR3 region has the DNA TGTGCCAGCAGTGAGGGGATGGAGGCTAACAATGAGCAGTTCTTC.

A single count supports this clone. The V gene is TRBV5-1, the J gene TRBJ2-1, with 13 bases identical to TRBD2. CDR3 length equals 15 residues. Germline V gene data show CDR1 as SGHRS and CDR2 as YFSETQ. V lost 4 bases and J lost 5; bases outside the gene matches: 3. This CDR3 is CASSPGLAGDNEQFF. In nucleotides, the CDR3 is TGCGCCAGCAGCCCTGGACTAGCGGGGGACAATGAGCAGTTCTTC.

The chain carries TRBV9 and TRBJ1-1; D not resolved. Trimming pared 4 bases from V and 0 bases from J, leaving 10 bases between. CDR1 and CDR2 from the germline V gene are SGDLS and YYNGEE. The CDR3 length is 14 residues. CDR3 loop: CASSTSGVNTEAFF. The CDR3 DNA follows: TGTGCCAGCAGCACCAGCGGGGTGAACACTGAAGCTTTCTTT.

V is TRBV27 and J is TRBJ2-4; D is perhaps TRBD2 (5 bases). V was trimmed by 4 bases and J by 9 bases, leaving 10 bases between them. Germline loops: CDR1 MNHEY, CDR2 SMNVEV (reference sequence). The CDR3 contains 12 residues. The CDR3 sequence is CASSSIAGIQYF. In nucleotides, the CDR3 is TGTGCCAGCAGTTCCATTGCGGGCATTCAGTACTTC.

The chain has TRBV29-1 and TRBJ2-5, with D hard to call. V was trimmed by 4 bases and J by 2 bases, leaving 17 bases between them. The CDR3 length is 15 residues. CDR1 is SQVTM and CDR2 is ANQGSEA in the germline V gene. CDR3 nucleotides: TGCAGCGTTGGAAGTGTGTTTGTCGGGCAAGAGACCCAGTACTTC. As protein: CSVGSVFVGQETQYF.